The rows below give T cell receptor beta chains drawn from one sample of a study of shared clonotypes between healthy human individuals. Here immunoSEQ multiplex PCR was the method, and the copy in TCRdb shows in-frame clones only, minus some. The sample records approximately 720,000 clones, around 72% being singletons. Sequenced sample: memory CD4+ T cells sorted from blood. The receptors were gathered from a woman between 25 and 40 years old in good health. The conserved cysteine and the conserved F or W are not part of the CDR3 here. Each record gives: J gene, V gene, CDR3 protein.

j_gene: TRBJ2-3; v_gene: TRBV27; CDR3aa: ASSFRGRGDTQY
j_gene: TRBJ2-1; v_gene: TRBV28; CDR3aa: ASGGGAGYNEQF
j_gene: TRBJ2-3; v_gene: TRBV13; CDR3aa: ASAFPRRGTDTQY
j_gene: TRBJ2-7; v_gene: TRBV25-1; CDR3aa: ASSDKGRDYEQY
j_gene: TRBJ2-2; v_gene: TRBV5-4; CDR3aa: ASSLDTSRGELF
j_gene: TRBJ2-7; v_gene: TRBV2; CDR3aa: ATRTGNEDEQY
j_gene: TRBJ2-7; v_gene: TRBV19; CDR3aa: ASSTLARDYEQY
j_gene: TRBJ2-7; v_gene: TRBV7-8; CDR3aa: ASSLGRGLDEQY
j_gene: TRBJ2-7; v_gene: TRBV28; CDR3aa: ASLRDRGTYEQY
j_gene: TRBJ2-1; v_gene: TRBV19; CDR3aa: ASSIPGGDEQF
j_gene: TRBJ1-5; v_gene: TRBV28; CDR3aa: ASSSIRQGYQPQH
j_gene: TRBJ2-2; v_gene: TRBV7-2; CDR3aa: ASSFQGLTGELF
j_gene: TRBJ1-2; v_gene: TRBV28; CDR3aa: ASSLGGGNYGYT
j_gene: TRBJ1-5; v_gene: TRBV2; CDR3aa: ASSEETGRFQPQH